These 19 T cell receptor beta chains originate from one sample sequenced in a study of T cells in Graves' hyperthyroidism and ophthalmopathy. The investigators amplified TCR beta CDR3 regions from RNA transcripts. HTBI primers were the set used in a first-round RT-PCR of the TCR CDR3. TCRdb reprocessed the multiplex PCR reads via MiXCR and lists one record per CDR3 protein. The repertoire includes 500,000 to 750,000 distinct CDR3 sequences, more than 13% of them detected once, and 7.1% sits in the top ten. The sample was blood. Receptors were obtained from a young woman with Graves' ophthalmopathy.

In its sample, this clonotype was seen a few times. The rearrangement uses TRBV27 and TRBJ2-7; TRBD1 matches at 11 bases. This CDR3 region has 13 residues. Trimming removed 10 bases from V and 7 bases from J; junction bases left unmatched: 9. Germline values: CDR1 MNHEY, CDR2 SMNVEV (reference sequence). CDR3 protein: CATRTGGLGEQYF. The DNA of the CDR3 is TGTGCCACCCGGACAGGGGGCTTAGGTGAGCAGTACTTC.

This clonotype has only a few counts. The chain employs TRBV30 and TRBJ2-1; D not certain. This CDR3 has 12 residues. V was clipped by 8 bases and J by 4 bases, with 12 bases between them. CDR1 and CDR2 (germline): GTSNPN, SVGIG (reference sequence). CDR3 DNA: TGTGCCCGGAACCCCCCTTACAATGAGCAGTTCTTC. It encodes CARNPPYNEQFF.

This clonotype was found many times. The chain joins TRBV7-9 to TRBJ1-1; perhaps TRBD1 as D (5 bases). CDR1 is SEHNR, CDR2 FQNEAQ, per germline (reference sequence). The V end lost 1 base, the J end lost 3 bases, and 21 bases lay between the germline ends. This CDR3 has 18 residues. The CDR3: CASSLGSSRGPRDTEAFF. CDR3 sequence (DNA): TGTGCCAGCAGCTTAGGGAGCTCGAGGGGCCCGCGGGACACTGAAGCTTTCTTT.

The chain recombines TRBV6-5 with TRBJ1-5; no clear D gene. Trimming removed 4 bases at V and 11 bases at J, with 12 bases between. This CDR3 is 12 amino acids long. Germline CDR1 reads MNHEY; CDR2 reads SVGAGI. CDR3 DNA: TGTGCCAGCAGTTCCCCTGGGCACACCCAGCATTTT. Its protein product is CASSSPGHTQHF.

This clonotype was counted between two and nine times. The V call is TRBV19, the J call TRBJ2-5; D perhaps matches TRBD2 (6 bases). CDR3 length: 16 residues. Trimming cost V 0 bases and J 1 base, with 12 bases left between them. Germline CDR1 and CDR2: LNHDA and SQIVND (reference sequence). In DNA, the CDR3 is TGTGCCAGTAGTATAGAAGCGGGCTCCGGCCAAGAGACCCAGTACTTC. Its protein product is CASSIEAGSGQETQYF.

Ten or more counts support this clonotype. V gene TRBV18 combines with J gene TRBJ2-5; 10 bases map to TRBD1. J lost 7 bases, V lost 4 bases, and 9 bases had no gene match. This CDR3 contains 15 residues. Germline CDR1 and CDR2: KGHSH and LQKENI. CDR3 DNA sequence: TGTGCCAGCTCACGCCTACCGGACAGGGGGTTGACCCAGTACTTC. The encoded protein is CASSRLPDRGLTQYF. The full variable domain, completed using reference TRBV18 and TRBJ2-5, is NAGVMQNPRHLVRRRGQEARLRCSPMKGHSHVYWYRQLPEEGLKFMVYLQKENIIDESGMPKERFSAEFPKEGPSILRIQQVVRGDSAAYFCASSRLPDRGLTQYFGPGTRLLVL.

This clonotype appeared many times. V gene TRBV11-2 combines with J gene TRBJ2-1; 12 bases align to TRBD2. The CDR3 covers 17 residues. Trimming removed 5 bases from V and 9 bases from J; junction bases left unmatched: 14. Looked up from germline, CDR1 is SGHAT and CDR2 is FQNNGV. As DNA, the CDR3 is TGTGCCAGCAGCGCGCGACTAGCGGGAGAGTGGGTGCCTGAGCAGTTCTTC. Translating gives CASSARLAGEWVPEQFF.

The chain links TRBV29-1 to TRBJ1-3; a possible D gene is TRBD1 (5 bases). V was shortened by 6 bases and J by 2 bases, with 14 bases between the two germline ends. The CDR3 length is 14 residues. CDR1 is SQVTM, CDR2 ANQGSEA, per germline. This chain's CDR3 is CSVQVGEPGNTIYF. The CDR3 bases are TGCAGCGTACAGGTGGGGGAGCCTGGAAACACCATATATTTT.

This clonotype was counted a few times. The CDR3 here is CASSVSGTGGVGANVLTF. CDR3 sequence (DNA): TGTGCCAGTAGTGTTTCCGGGACAGGGGGTGTGGGGGCCAACGTCCTGACTTTC. The chain has TRBV19 and TRBJ2-6, with 11 bases identical to TRBD1. The CDR3 loop spans 18 amino acids. The V segment lost 5 bases and the J segment 4 bases; nucleotides outside the gene matches: 10. Germline V lookup: CDR1 LNHDA, CDR2 SQIVND (reference sequence).

This clonotype was counted between two and nine times. The chain joins TRBV20-1 to TRBJ2-5; D could derive from TRBD1 or TRBD2 (5 bases each). The CDR3 totals 13 residues. Germline CDR1 and CDR2: DFQATT and SNEGSKA (reference sequence). Trimming shortened V by 3 bases and J by 11 bases, and 19 bases separated the two germline ends. The CDR3 bases are TGCAGTGCTAGTAGTTTGGAGGACACGGTTCAGTACTTC. Amino acid sequence: CSASSLEDTVQYF.

This clonotype has only a few counts. This rearrangement joins TRBV6-1 to TRBJ2-4; 8 positions match TRBD2. This CDR3 region has 18 residues. CDR1 is MNHNS, CDR2 SASEGT, per germline. The junction had 12 bases not matched to a gene; V was cut back by 0 bases and J by 5 bases. DNA for the CDR3: TGTGCCAGCAGTGAAGCGCTTCTGGATAGCGGGATCCAAAACATTCAGTACTTC. This sequence encodes CASSEALLDSGIQNIQYF.

This clonotype was seen repeatedly, ten times or more. This chain connects TRBV20-1 to TRBJ2-7, with 9 positions matching TRBD2. Trimming at V came to 5 bases and at J to 3 bases, leaving 11 bases not matched to a gene. The CDR3 is 15 residues long. Germline CDR1 reads DFQATT; CDR2 reads SNEGSKA (reference sequence). The CDR3 bases are TGCAGTGCTGGAGGTAGCGGGAGAGGGGACTACGAGCAGTACTTC. This codes for CSAGGSGRGDYEQYF.

This chain connects TRBV9 to TRBJ2-5; D remains unclear. This CDR3 comprises 15 residues. The germline V and J ends were trimmed by 0 bases and 3 bases, with 12 bases remaining between them. Looked up from germline, CDR1 is SGDLS and CDR2 is YYNGEE. CDR3 in DNA: TGTGCCAGCAGCGTAGCGGCATACGGAGAAGAGACCCAGTACTTC. This sequence encodes CASSVAAYGEETQYF.

This clonotype has ten or more counts. The chain recombines TRBV7-2 with TRBJ2-7; D gene unclear. Between the trimmed V and J ends, which lost 3 bases and 3 bases, there was a span of 12 bases. The CDR3 has 14 residues. Germline assignment: CDR1 SGHTA and CDR2 FQGNSA. The CDR3 is CASSLEPGLYEQYF. The CDR3 nucleotides read TGTGCCAGCAGCTTGGAACCCGGCCTCTACGAGCAGTACTTC.

This chain uses TRBV19 with TRBJ2-3; 10 bases are shared with TRBD1. Germline V gene data show CDR1 as LNHDA and CDR2 as SQIVND (reference sequence). The CDR3 totals 15 residues. V lost 5 bases, J lost 5 bases, and 7 bases stayed unmatched. The CDR3 protein is CASSSRTGGIDTQYF. The CDR3 DNA is TGTGCCAGTAGTTCAAGGACAGGGGGGATAGATACGCAGTATTTT.

This clonotype has ten or more counts. V and J are TRBV29-1 and TRBJ1-2; D ambiguous. Trimming shortened V by 0 bases and J by 4 bases, and 18 bases separated the two germline ends. This CDR3 region has 16 residues. Per the germline V gene, CDR1 is SQVTM and CDR2 is ANQGSEA. DNA for the CDR3: TGCAGCGTTGAAGAAATAAGAGGAGCCCCTGGCTATGGCTACACCTTC. Translation gives CSVEEIRGAPGYGYTF.

This clonotype was detected only a few times. The V call is TRBV29-1, the J call TRBJ2-7, with 8 bases fitting TRBD1. CDR3 size: 14 residues. V shed 8 bases and J 7 bases; nucleotides not matched to a gene: 16. Germline CDR1 SQVTM, CDR2 ANQGSEA. Here the CDR3 reads CSFLAGTGIREQYF. CDR3 sequence (DNA): TGCAGCTTTTTGGCCGGGACAGGTATAAGGGAGCAGTACTTC.

This clonotype was seen more than once but under ten times. The V call is TRBV15, the J call TRBJ1-1; a possible D gene is TRBD1 (5 bases). CDR3 length: 15 residues. Germline CDR1 LNHNV, CDR2 YYDKDF (reference sequence). Deletions cut 1 base from V and 4 bases from J, with 13 bases between. The CDR3 spells CATSRGGGIGTEAFF. CDR3 bases: TGTGCCACCAGCAGAGGGGGGGGGATTGGCACTGAAGCTTTCTTT.

Ten or more counts support this clonotype. The chain has TRBV7-2 and TRBJ2-3; 12 bases agree with TRBD2. The CDR3 extends over 19 amino acids. The V and J ends lost 1 base and 4 bases, in that order; junction bases with no gene match: 12. The germline V gene encodes CDR1 SGHTA and CDR2 FQGNSA. DNA for the CDR3: TGTGCCAGCAGCTTAGGTGCAGCTCTAGCGGGAGGGTGGTCAGATACGCAGTATTTT. As protein: CASSLGAALAGGWSDTQYF.